This T cell receptor (beta chain) emerged from a study of neurological immune-mediated disorders. Study conclusions and caveats: The highest TCR clonal expansion occurred in HTLV-1-associated myelopathy; multiple sclerosis fell below healthy controls. Private repertoires in all groups were suggested, as expanded clones shared no CDR3 amino acid sequences across subjects. Phylogenetic grouping assigned the repertoires of 18 of 34 multiple sclerosis patients to a single cluster of related CDR3 sequences. This cluster may be a repertoire-level signature.

There are many counts of this clonotype. The antigen is not known. From germline, CDR1 is MNHNS and CDR2 SASEGT. The CDR3 is 13 amino acids. The germline V and J ends were trimmed by 4 bases and 0 bases, with 4 bases remaining between them. The cDNA was generated through 5'RACE incorporating 10-nucleotide random UMIs. TCRdb itself ran the 5' RACE reads through MiXCR, one entry per CDR3 protein. This table holds 60,000 to 85,000 distinct CDR3 sequences, around 5% found once. This TCR was sampled from a man in his late teens or twenties with multiple sclerosis. Sample: PBMCs. The V gene is TRBV6-1, the J gene TRBJ1-5; no reliable D call. The DNA for the CDR3 is TGTGCCAGCAGTGCTGTTAGCAATCAGCCCCAGCATTTT. Encoded protein: CASSAVSNQPQHF.